Sequencing of this T cell receptor (beta chain) was carried out in a study of blood T cell repertoires in COVID-19. Study background: T cells, B-cell-depleted T cells, or PBMCs provided the cDNA or gDNA that served as material.

The germline V gene encodes CDR1 SEHNR and CDR2 FQNEAQ (reference sequence). The length of the CDR3 is 16 residues. The trim removed 5 bases at V and 3 bases at J, leaving 6 bases unmatched. The repertoire was sequenced with immunoSEQ multiplex PCR; TCRdb's copy has only in-frame clones and lacks some. The sample contains nearly 200,000 clones, 70% to 90% of which appear only once. The material sequenced was PBMCs or T cells enriched from blood (not recorded which). This receptor was identified in a woman younger than 35 who had recovered from COVID-19. The chain has TRBV7-9 and TRBJ1-3; 11 positions agree with TRBD1. CDR3 loop: CASSPTDRGHGNTIYF. CDR3 nucleotides: TGTGCCAGCAGCCCTACGGACAGGGGGCATGGAAACACCATATATTTT.